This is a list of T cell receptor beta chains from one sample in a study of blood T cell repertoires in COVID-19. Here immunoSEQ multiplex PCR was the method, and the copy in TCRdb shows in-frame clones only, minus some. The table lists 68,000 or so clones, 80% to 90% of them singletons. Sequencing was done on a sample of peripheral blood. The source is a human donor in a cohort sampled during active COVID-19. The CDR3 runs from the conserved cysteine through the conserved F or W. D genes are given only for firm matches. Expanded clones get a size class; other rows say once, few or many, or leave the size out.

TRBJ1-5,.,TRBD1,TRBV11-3,CASSVSDREVWFQPQHF,TGTGCCAGCAGCGTATCTGACAGGGAAGTTTGGTTTCAGCCCCAGCATTTT
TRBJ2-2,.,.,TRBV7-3,CASSFGGELFF,TGTGCCAGCAGCTTCGGGGGGGAGCTGTTTTTT
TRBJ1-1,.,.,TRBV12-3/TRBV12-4,CASTLGGRTEAFF,TGTGCCAGCACCTTAGGAGGCAGGACTGAAGCTTTCTTT
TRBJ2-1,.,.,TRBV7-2,CASSLAQYNEQFF,TGTGCCAGCAGCTTAGCCCAATACAATGAGCAGTTCTTC
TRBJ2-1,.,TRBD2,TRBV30,CASRLLRGGNEQFF,TGTGCCTCCCGTCTCCTTCGGGGGGGGAATGAGCAGTTCTTC
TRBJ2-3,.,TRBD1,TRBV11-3,CASSLGQGDTDTQYF,TGTGCCAGCAGCCTAGGACAGGGAGACACAGATACGCAGTATTTT
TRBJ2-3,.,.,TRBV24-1,CATSDLGRSTDTQYF,TGTGCCACCAGTGATTTGGGCAGAAGCACAGATACGCAGTATTTT
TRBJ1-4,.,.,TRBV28,CASSTGTRAKEKLFF,TGTGCCAGCAGCACCGGGACACGCGCCAAGGAAAAACTGTTTTTT
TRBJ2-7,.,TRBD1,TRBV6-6,CASTRTGGIYEQYF,TGTGCCAGCACCAGGACAGGGGGCATCTACGAGCAGTACTTC
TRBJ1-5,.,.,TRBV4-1,CASSQEVSGGNQPQHF,TGCGCCAGCAGCCAAGAGGTGTCAGGGGGCAATCAGCCCCAGCATTTT
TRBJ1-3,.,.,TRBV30,CAWGGSGNSGNTIYF,TGTGCCTGGGGTGGGTCGGGAAACTCTGGAAACACCATATATTTT
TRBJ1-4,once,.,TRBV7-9,CASSLSGEGKLFF,TGTGCCAGCAGCTTATCAGGAGAGGGAAAACTGTTTTTT
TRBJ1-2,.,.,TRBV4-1,CASSQDYGGGYTF,TGCGCCAGCAGCCAAGATTACGGTGGTGGCTACACCTTC
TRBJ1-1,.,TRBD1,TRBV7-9,CASSRLGDRGTEAFF,TGTGCCAGCAGCCGCCTGGGGGACAGGGGCACTGAAGCTTTCTTT
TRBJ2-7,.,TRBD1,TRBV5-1,CASRGQGAGYEQYF,TGCGCCAGCAGAGGACAGGGGGCCGGGTACGAGCAGTACTTC
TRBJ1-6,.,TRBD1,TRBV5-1,CASSPRQGTESPLHF,TGCGCCAGCAGCCCTCGACAGGGGACGGAATCACCCCTCCACTTT
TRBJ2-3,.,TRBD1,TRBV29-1,CSVVGQGASTDTQYF,TGCAGCGTTGTAGGGCAGGGGGCTAGCACAGATACGCAGTATTTT
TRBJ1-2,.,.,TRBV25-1,CASNRAGYTF,TGTGCCAGCAATCGCGCTGGCTACACCTTC
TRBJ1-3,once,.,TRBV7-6,CASSPGQSSGNTIYF,TGTGCCAGCAGCCCCGGACAGAGCTCTGGAAACACCATATATTTT
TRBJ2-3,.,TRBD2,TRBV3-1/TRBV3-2,CASSPGTSGRETQYF,TGTGCCAGCAGCCCTGGGACTAGCGGGAGGGAAACGCAGTATTTT
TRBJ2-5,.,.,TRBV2,CASSEWAGGLNF,TGTGCCAGCAGTGAATGGGCGGGTGGTTTGAACTTC
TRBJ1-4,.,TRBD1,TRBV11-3,CASSIGQGGNEKLFF,TGTGCCAGCAGCATCGGACAGGGTGGAAATGAAAAACTGTTTTTT
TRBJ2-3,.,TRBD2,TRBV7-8,CASSLGEAGASTDTQYF,TGTGCCAGCAGCTTAGGAGAAGCGGGGGCATCCACAGATACGCAGTATTTT
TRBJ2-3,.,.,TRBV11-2,CASSLGRSNTQYF,TGTGCCAGCAGCTTAGGGAGGTCCAATACGCAGTATTTT
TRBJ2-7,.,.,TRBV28,CASSFPDRRSSYEQYF,TGTGCCAGCAGTTTCCCGGACAGACGCTCCTCCTACGAGCAGTACTTC
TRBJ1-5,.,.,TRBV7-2,CASSLGPSNQPQHF,TGTGCCAGCAGCTTGGGGCCTAGCAATCAGCCCCAGCATTTT
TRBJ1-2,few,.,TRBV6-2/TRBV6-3,CASSYGQGYNGYTF,TGTGCCAGCAGTTACGGGCAGGGGTATAACGGCTACACCTTC
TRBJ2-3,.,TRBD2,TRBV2,CASSDGTSGAMGLDTQYF,TGTGCCAGCAGCGACGGGACTAGCGGGGCGATGGGTCTAGATACGCAGTATTTT
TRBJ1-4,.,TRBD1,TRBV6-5,CASSRDRGNEKLFF,TGTGCCAGCAGTCGGGACAGGGGAAATGAAAAACTGTTTTTT
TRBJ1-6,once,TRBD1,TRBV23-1,CASSQPGQKFSRLHF,TGCGCCAGCAGTCAACCGGGACAGAAATTCTCACGCCTCCACTTT